Described below is a single T cell receptor (beta chain) sequence and its context. A much larger clone sits a single nucleotide away, making a read error possible. The data belong to a study of human T cells and chemical hapten exposure. Trimming took off 5 bases at V and 3 bases at J, with 9 bases between the two ends. CDR3 length equals 13 residues. The germline V gene has CDR1 LNHDA and CDR2 SQIVND (reference sequence). Each CDR3 protein is one row after TCRdb ran MiXCR on the RACE reads. The sample shows roughly 89,000 distinct CDR3 sequences, roughly a tenth of them seen only once. The time point here: patch test 3, about 24 weeks after DPC sensitization. Treatment indicated: therapeutic diphenylcyclopropenone sensitization with weekly scalp DPC.

The source was whole blood, collected in connection with sensitization to the hapten diphenylcyclopropenone (DPC). The TCR comes from a woman aged 30 to 39 with alopecia areata. Some clones in this sample may be carry-over from other donors' samples. The chain combines TRBV19 with TRBJ2-3, with D unresolved. In DNA form, the CDR3 reads TGTGCCAGTAGTTTTGTTCCGACAGATACGCAGTATTTT. It translates to CASSFVPTDTQYF.